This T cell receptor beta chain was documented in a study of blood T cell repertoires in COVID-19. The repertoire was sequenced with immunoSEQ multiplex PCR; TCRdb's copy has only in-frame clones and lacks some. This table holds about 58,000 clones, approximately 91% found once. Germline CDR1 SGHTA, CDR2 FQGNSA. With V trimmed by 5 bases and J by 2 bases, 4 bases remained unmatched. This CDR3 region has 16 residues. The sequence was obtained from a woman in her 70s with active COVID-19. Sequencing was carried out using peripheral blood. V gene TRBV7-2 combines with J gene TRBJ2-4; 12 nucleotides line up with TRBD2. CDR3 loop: CASSGGLAGSKNIQYF. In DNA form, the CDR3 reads TGTGCCAGCAGCGGAGGACTAGCGGGATCCAAAAACATTCAGTACTTC.